This T cell receptor (beta chain) is from a study of T cell responses to AZD1222 COVID-19 vaccine. In the study overall: Timing groups of about 4 and about 12 weeks for second doses were pooled. Study-level results: Two AZD1222 administrations were followed by greater Spike-specific TCR breadth and depth. Nearly half of spike-specific TCRs reportedly target unmutated variant regions.

Produced via immunoSEQ multiplex PCR; TCRdb's table is partial and in-frame only. The table lists 90,000 to 120,000 clones, about nine tenths of them singletons. Germline V CDR1 and CDR2: MNHEY, SMNVEV (reference sequence). Trimming at V came to 5 bases and at J to 2 bases, leaving 8 bases not matched to a gene. The CDR3 sequence is 16 residues long. A word on this clone: What it binds is unknown.

The sequence was obtained from an adult in good health. V gene TRBV27 combines with J gene TRBJ2-1, with 8 bases aligning to TRBD2. The sequencing used peripheral blood, collected on day 0 of AZD1222 vaccination. CDR3 DNA sequence: TGTGCCAGCAGTCCAATAGCGGGAAAAACCTACAATGAGCAGTTCTTC. The encoded protein is CASSPIAGKTYNEQFF.